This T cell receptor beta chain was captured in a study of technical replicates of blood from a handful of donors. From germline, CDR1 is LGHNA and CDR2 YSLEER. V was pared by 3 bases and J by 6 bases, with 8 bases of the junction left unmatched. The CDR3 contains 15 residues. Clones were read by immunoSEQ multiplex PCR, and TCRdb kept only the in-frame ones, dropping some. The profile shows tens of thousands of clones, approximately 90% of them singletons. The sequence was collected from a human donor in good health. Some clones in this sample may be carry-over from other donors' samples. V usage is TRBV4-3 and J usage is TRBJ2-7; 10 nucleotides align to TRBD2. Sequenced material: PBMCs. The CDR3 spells CASSQVLAGVSEQYF. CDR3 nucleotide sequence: TGCGCCAGCAGCCAGGTCCTAGCGGGAGTCAGCGAGCAGTACTTC.